These T cell receptor beta chains were read from a single sample in a study of identical twins. TCRdb re-derived calls from the 5' RACE reads in MiXCR, one entry per CDR3 protein. Altogether roughly 1.6 million distinct CDR3 sequences are present, 32% being singletons, with the ten largest covering approximately 0.25%. Sequencing was carried out using cord blood. These receptors were taken from a newborn girl in good health. CDR3s include the opening cysteine and the closing phenylalanine or tryptophan. Fields, in order: D gene, V gene, J gene, clone size, CDR3 protein, CDR3 DNA. A D gene is named only where the DNA matches it firmly. Where a row states a size, it is once, few, many or the class of an expanded clone; other rows omit it.

TRBD2	TRBV27	TRBJ2-4	.	CASSLGYGLAGEQYF	TGTGCCAGCAGTTTAGGGTACGGACTAGCGGGTGAGCAGTACTTC
TRBD2	TRBV20-1	TRBJ2-1	.	CSAGTTSGGLSYNEQFF	TGCAGTGCTGGGACGACTAGCGGGGGCCTCTCCTACAATGAGCAGTTCTTC
TRBD1	TRBV12-3/TRBV12-4	TRBJ2-3	.	CASSFFGTGFRADTQYF	TGTGCCAGCAGTTTTTTTGGGACAGGCTTTAGAGCAGATACGCAGTATTTT
.	TRBV12-3/TRBV12-4	TRBJ2-3	.	CASSFGSRADTQYF	TGTGCCAGCAGTTTCGGCTCTAGAGCAGATACGCAGTATTTT
.	TRBV4-2	TRBJ1-4	.	CASSQDPTPGSANEKLFF	TGTGCCAGCAGCCAAGATCCCACTCCGGGGTCCGCTAATGAAAAACTGTTTTTT
TRBD1	TRBV10-1	TRBJ1-2	many	CASSGQGAGYTF	TGTGCCAGCAGCGGACAGGGGGCCGGCTACACCTTC
TRBD2	TRBV20-1	TRBJ2-3	.	CSARVAGGADTQYF	TGCAGTGCTAGAGTAGCGGGTGGGGCAGATACGCAGTATTTT
TRBD2	TRBV7-2	TRBJ2-7	.	CASSLVSLGGSSYEQYF	TGTGCCAGCAGCTTAGTATCTTTGGGCGGGAGCTCCTACGAGCAGTACTTC
.	TRBV7-9	TRBJ2-1	.	CASSFNVNGQFF	TGTGCCAGCAGCTTCAATGTGAATGGGCAGTTCTTC
TRBD1	TRBV20-1	TRBJ1-5	.	CSARRQGVNSQPQHF	TGCAGTGCTAGAAGACAGGGGGTAAACAGTCAGCCCCAGCATTTT
.	TRBV28	TRBJ2-3	.	CASTPPQKDTQYF	TGTGCCAGCACCCCACCCCAGAAGGATACGCAGTATTTT
.	TRBV30	TRBJ1-2	.	CAWSLASYSYTF	TGTGCCTGGAGTCTGGCAAGCTATAGCTACACCTTC
.	TRBV12-3/TRBV12-4	TRBJ1-4	.	CASSLHPNEKLFF	TGTGCCAGCAGTTTACACCCTAATGAAAAACTGTTTTTT
.	TRBV6-6	TRBJ1-2	.	CASSYGRVGYGYTF	TGTGCCAGCAGTTACGGCAGGGTTGGCTATGGCTACACCTTC
.	TRBV11-3	TRBJ1-1	.	CASSHGGVSTEAFF	TGTGCCAGCAGTCACGGCGGAGTCAGTACTGAAGCTTTCTTT
.	TRBV7-2	TRBJ1-2	many	CASSFRQGYTF	TGTGCCAGCAGCTTTCGGCAGGGCTACACCTTC
TRBD1	TRBV5-1	TRBJ2-7	.	CASWDRSSYEQYF	TGCGCCAGCTGGGACAGGTCATCCTACGAGCAGTACTTC
.	TRBV4-1	TRBJ1-4	.	CASSQWGGVTTNEKLFF	TGCGCCAGCAGCCAGTGGGGGGGAGTAACAACTAATGAAAAACTGTTTTTT
TRBD2	TRBV20-1	TRBJ2-7	.	CSARDDTSGVYEQYF	TGCAGTGCTAGAGATGATACTAGCGGGGTCTACGAGCAGTACTTC
TRBD2	TRBV7-2	TRBJ2-3	.	CASSLASGRPDTQYF	TGTGCCAGCAGCTTAGCTAGCGGGAGACCAGATACGCAGTATTTT
.	TRBV9	TRBJ1-5	.	CASSVGGRNQPQHF	TGTGCCAGCAGCGTAGGAGGGCGCAATCAGCCCCAGCATTTT
.	TRBV6-5	TRBJ1-4	.	CASSYPLGANEKLFF	TGTGCCAGCAGTTACCCGCTAGGGGCTAATGAAAAACTGTTTTTT
TRBD2	TRBV11-2	TRBJ2-2	.	CASSWRGAGELFF	TGTGCCAGCAGCTGGCGGGGGGCCGGGGAGCTGTTTTTT
TRBD2	TRBV6-5	TRBJ2-2	few	CASSWTSPTGELFF	TGTGCCAGCAGTTGGACTAGCCCCACCGGGGAGCTGTTTTTT
.	TRBV6-2/TRBV6-3	TRBJ2-7	few	CASSVRLESYEQYF	TGTGCCAGCAGTGTTCGACTAGAATCCTACGAGCAGTACTTC
.	TRBV9	TRBJ1-6	.	CASSVVGEDSPLHF	TGTGCCAGCAGCGTAGTGGGGGAGGATTCACCCCTCCACTTT
.	TRBV24-1	TRBJ2-7	.	CATSDRFYEQYF	TGTGCCACCAGTGACAGATTCTACGAGCAGTACTTC
.	TRBV11-2	TRBJ1-1	.	CASSLEEGTEAFF	TGTGCCAGCAGCTTAGAGGAGGGTACTGAAGCTTTCTTT
.	TRBV14	TRBJ2-7	.	CASSPWGVYNEQYF	TGTGCCAGCAGCCCATGGGGGGTTTACAATGAGCAGTACTTC
TRBD1	TRBV27	TRBJ1-1	few	CASSLIRGREAFF	TGTGCCAGCAGTTTAATTAGGGGGCGTGAAGCTTTCTTT
.	TRBV20-1	TRBJ1-2	.	CSARDVVGGGYTF	TGCAGTGCTAGAGATGTTGTCGGAGGTGGCTACACCTTC
.	TRBV13	TRBJ1-4	.	CASSFGPYGGGNEKLFF	TGTGCCAGCAGCTTCGGGCCATATGGGGGCGGGAATGAAAAACTGTTTTTT
.	TRBV9	TRBJ2-5	.	CASSVDGGSQETQYF	TGTGCCAGCAGCGTAGACGGGGGATCTCAAGAGACCCAGTACTTC
.	TRBV4-2	TRBJ1-2	many	CASSQAGHYGYTF	TGTGCCAGCAGCCAGGCGGGACACTATGGCTACACCTTC
.	TRBV4-2	TRBJ2-1	.	CASSRYPGVNEQFF	TGTGCCAGCAGCCGATACCCAGGCGTCAATGAGCAGTTCTTC
.	TRBV7-8	TRBJ2-7	.	CASSLTRVRDEQYF	TGTGCCAGCAGCTTAACCAGGGTCCGAGATGAGCAGTACTTC
TRBD1	TRBV2	TRBJ1-5	once	CASGPDRGGNQPQHF	TGTGCCAGCGGACCGGACAGGGGAGGGAATCAGCCCCAGCATTTT
TRBD1	TRBV28	TRBJ1-4	.	CASSWATGKGEYEKLFF	TGTGCCAGCAGTTGGGCGACAGGGAAGGGGGAATATGAAAAACTGTTTTTT
.	TRBV5-1	TRBJ1-1	.	CASSLDRADTEAFF	TGCGCCAGCAGCTTGGACAGGGCGGACACTGAAGCTTTCTTT
TRBD2	TRBV24-1	TRBJ2-4	few	CATSSTSGENIQYF	TGTGCCACCAGTTCCACTAGCGGGGAAAACATTCAGTACTTC
TRBD1	TRBV11-2	TRBJ1-6	.	CASSLRTGPRLSPLHF	TGTGCCAGCAGCTTAAGGACAGGACCTCGCCTGTCACCCCTCCACTTT
.	TRBV27	TRBJ2-7	.	CASSLYPGTHEQYF	TGTGCCAGCAGTTTATATCCAGGGACCCACGAGCAGTACTTC
TRBD1	TRBV7-6	TRBJ2-1	.	CASSLRQGNRNEQFF	TGTGCCAGCAGCTTAAGACAGGGGAATAGGAATGAGCAGTTCTTC
.	TRBV12-3/TRBV12-4	TRBJ2-5	many	CASSLGAIQETQYF	TGTGCCAGCAGTTTGGGCGCGATCCAAGAGACCCAGTACTTC
TRBD2	TRBV9	TRBJ2-1	.	CASSFATSGLYNEQFF	TGTGCCAGCAGCTTTGCGACTAGCGGCCTTTACAATGAGCAGTTCTTC
.	TRBV10-3	TRBJ2-1	.	CAISDSLETQFF	TGTGCCATCAGTGACAGTTTAGAGACCCAGTTCTTC